A selection of T cell receptor beta chains follows, all from one sample in a study of beta chain features in type 1 diabetes. Sequencing used immunoSEQ multiplex PCR; TCRdb keeps in-frame clones, though not all of them. The table lists about 620,000 clones, 15% of them singletons, with about 0.093% in the top ten. Source material: naive CD4+ T cells from blood. These receptors all stem from a man between 18 and 29 years old in good health. Both conserved end residues are part of each CDR3. A D gene is named only where the DNA matches it firmly. Only some rows state a clone size, as once, few, many or a class for expanded clones.

V	J	size	D	DNA	CDR3
TRBV7-8	TRBJ2-1	few	TRBD2	TGTGCCAGCAGCGGTACTAGCGGGGCTAACAATGATCAGTTCTTC	CASSGTSGANNDQFF
TRBV19	TRBJ2-1	NA	TRBD1	TGTGCCAGTAGGCCCTCTCCTGGACAGGGGAACAATGAGCAGTTCTTC	CASRPSPGQGNNEQFF
TRBV27	TRBJ1-2	NA	NA	TGTGCCAGCAGGGGCATCCTGGCCTATGGCTACACCTTC	CASRGILAYGYTF
TRBV4-2	TRBJ1-3	NA	TRBD1	TGTGCCAGCAGCCCGGCAGGGGGGGAACGCCCTGGAAACACCATATATTTT	CASSPAGGERPGNTIYF
TRBV5-1	TRBJ2-1	NA	NA	TGCGCCAGCAGCAAAGGAGCCTACAATGAGCAGTTCTTC	CASSKGAYNEQFF
TRBV4-1	TRBJ2-1	few	TRBD2	TGCGCCAGCAGCCACGGGACTAACTACAATGAGCAGTTCTTC	CASSHGTNYNEQFF
TRBV11-3	TRBJ2-6	NA	TRBD2	TGTGCCAGCAGCCCAGGACTAGGAAAGACCTCTGGGGCCAACGTCCTGACTTTC	CASSPGLGKTSGANVLTF
TRBV5-1	TRBJ1-1	few	NA	TGCGCCAGCAGCAGCTCACCAGAGAACACTGAAGCTTTCTTT	CASSSSPENTEAFF
TRBV9	TRBJ2-6	few	NA	TGTGCCAGCAGCGTAGGGGGTTCTGGGGCCAACGTCCTGACTTTC	CASSVGGSGANVLTF
TRBV27	TRBJ1-3	few	NA	TGTGCCAGCAGCCCCTTAGAGGGAAACACCATATATTTT	CASSPLEGNTIYF
TRBV7-3	TRBJ2-5	few	NA	TGTGCCAGCAGCGGCAACAGGAAAGAGACCCAGTACTTC	CASSGNRKETQYF
TRBV29-1	TRBJ2-3	few	NA	TGCAGCGGCCGGCAGGTGGATACGCAGTATTTT	CSGRQVDTQYF
TRBV7-9	TRBJ2-3	few	NA	TGTGCCAGCAACCTTGGGGGCTGGGATCGACAGGGCACAGATACGCAGTATTTT	CASNLGGWDRQGTDTQYF
TRBV5-4	TRBJ2-1	few	TRBD2	TGTGCCAGCAGCGCTTTTACGGGACTAGCGAAAGACCTTCAGTTCTTC	CASSAFTGLAKDLQFF
TRBV6-4	TRBJ1-1	NA	TRBD1	TGTGCCAGCAGTCCGACCGGGGGAAGGGGGCTTGGCACTGAAGCTTTCTTT	CASSPTGGRGLGTEAFF
TRBV5-4	TRBJ2-2	few	TRBD1	TGTGCCAGCAGCTGGCAGGGGGCGCACGGGGAGCTGTTTTTT	CASSWQGAHGELFF
TRBV6-1	TRBJ2-3	NA	TRBD1	TGTGCCAGCAGTGTGACAGGGGTTAGCACAGATACGCAGTATTTT	CASSVTGVSTDTQYF
TRBV10-3	TRBJ1-2	NA	NA	TGTGCCATCAGCAATACAGGGAGAAACTATGGCTACACCTTC	CAISNTGRNYGYTF
TRBV25-1	TRBJ2-3	NA	NA	TGTGCCAGCAGCTGGGCGGGGTGGGACGATACGCAGTATTTT	CASSWAGWDDTQYF
TRBV28	TRBJ2-7	NA	NA	TGTGCCAGCAGTCGGACCTCCTACGAGCAGTACTTC	CASSRTSYEQYF
TRBV30	TRBJ1-3	NA	NA	TGTGCCTGGAGCCTCGGGGGGAATGGAAACACCATATATTTT	CAWSLGGNGNTIYF
TRBV29-1	TRBJ2-5	few	NA	TGCAGCGTTGAGGGTACTAGAAGGGAGACCCAGTACTTC	CSVEGTRRETQYF
TRBV4-1	TRBJ2-3	NA	NA	TGCGCCAGCAGCCAAGGGCCTACAGATACGCAGTATTTT	CASSQGPTDTQYF
TRBV7-2	TRBJ1-1	once	TRBD1	TGTGCCAGCAGCTTAGCGTCAGGGGGGAACACTGAAGCTTTCTTT	CASSLASGGNTEAFF
TRBV9	TRBJ2-7	NA	TRBD1	TGTGCCAGCAGTTGGACAGGGAACGACGAGCAGTACTTC	CASSWTGNDEQYF
TRBV4-3	TRBJ2-5	few	NA	TGCGCCAGCAGCCACTCCCTGGGCGGGGGCGACCAAGAGACCCAGTACTTC	CASSHSLGGGDQETQYF
TRBV7-2	TRBJ1-6	NA	NA	TGTGCCAGCAGCTTAAAGGTGACGGGGAGCTCCTATAATTCACCCCTCCACTTT	CASSLKVTGSSYNSPLHF
TRBV10-3	TRBJ2-5	many	NA	TGTGCCATCAGTGAGGAAGAGACCCAGTACTTC	CAISEEETQYF
TRBV6-5	TRBJ2-7	few	NA	TGTGCCAGCAGTTACTCACCAGGAGTAATCTACGAGCAGTACTTC	CASSYSPGVIYEQYF
TRBV10-3	TRBJ2-2	NA	NA	TGTGCCATCAGGCCGGGACAAGGGGCCGGGGAGCTGTTTTTT	CAIRPGQGAGELFF
TRBV7-9	TRBJ1-2	few	TRBD1	TGTGCCAGCAGAGGGGGCCCCTATGGCTACACCTTC	CASRGGPYGYTF
TRBV15	TRBJ2-1	few	NA	TGTGCCACCAGCAGAGCCCACTATGGTATCGCCGGGGAAATTAATGAGCAGTTCTTC	CATSRAHYGIAGEINEQFF